Listed here are 18 T cell receptor beta chains from one sample, sequenced in a study of cytomegalovirus exposure and HLA in healthy donors. Amplification used 60 Vbeta primers and 13 Jbeta primers. The protocol was immunoSEQ multiplex PCR, while the TCRdb copy is restricted to in-frame clones and leaves out a portion. The repertoire has about 120,000 clones, about 75% of them found once; the top ten carry about 30%. Sequencing was performed on PBMCs. These receptors came from a man aged 60-69 years in good health and CMV-seropositive.

This clone turned up a few times. The rearrangement joins TRBV5-4 to TRBJ2-1; 11 bases are shared with TRBD1. V lost 4 bases, J lost 6 bases, and 6 bases stayed unmatched. Germline V gene sequence: CDR1 SGHNT, CDR2 YYREEE (reference sequence). This CDR3 is 15 amino acids long. The CDR3 DNA reads TGTGCCAGCAGCACCTGGGACAGGGGGAGCAATGAGCAGTTCTTC. Translated: CASSTWDRGSNEQFF.

This rearrangement joins TRBV19 to TRBJ1-4; 7 nucleotides line up with TRBD1. The germline V gene encodes CDR1 LNHDA and CDR2 SQIVND (reference sequence). Unmatched junction bases numbered 5, after V lost 5 bases and J lost 5 bases. The CDR3 loop spans 14 amino acids. The CDR3 sequence is CASSSRDRNEKLFF. The CDR3 nucleotides are TGTGCCAGTAGTTCCCGGGACAGAAATGAAAAACTGTTTTTT. The full variable domain, with the rest looked up from reference TRBV19 and TRBJ1-4, is DGGITQSPKYLFRKEGQNVTLSCEQNLNHDAMYWYRQDPGQGLRLIYYSQIVNDFQKGDIAEGYSVSREKKESFPLTVTSAQKNPTAFYLCASSSRDRNEKLFFGSGTQLSVL.

Turning to this clone: The same CDR3 is also encoded by other DNA sequences in this sample. The chain combines TRBV10-3 with TRBJ2-3; TRBD2 agrees at 10 bases. The J segment lost 1 base and the V segment lost 10 bases, leaving 5 bases of the junction unmatched. Germline V CDR1 and CDR2: ENHRY, SYGVKD. The CDR3 is 14 residues long. The DNA of the CDR3 is TGTGCCACGAAGCGGGAGGGCGGCACAGATACGCAGTATTTT. This gives the protein CATKREGGTDTQYF.

The chain has TRBV7-3 and TRBJ2-2; no reliable D call. Germline CDR1 SGHTA, CDR2 FQGTGA. V lost 5 bases and J lost 4, with 8 bases in between. This CDR3 spans 13 amino acids. The CDR3 reads CASSPTTTGELFF. In DNA form, the CDR3 reads TGTGCCAGCAGCCCTACTACCACCGGGGAGCTGTTTTTT.

The chain has TRBV9 and TRBJ1-5; perhaps TRBD1 as D (6 bases). The CDR3 consists of 15 residues. Trimming stripped 0 bases from V and 6 bases from J, with 13 bases between. Germline loops: CDR1 SGDLS, CDR2 YYNGEE. In DNA, the CDR3 is TGTGCCAGCAGCGTAGGACAGGCCTGGGGTCAGCCCCAGCATTTT. As protein: CASSVGQAWGQPQHF. The full variable domain, completed using reference TRBV9 and TRBJ1-5, is DSGVTQTPKHLITATGQRVTLRCSPRSGDLSVYWYQQSLDQGLQFLIQYYNGEERAKGNILERFSAQQFPDLHSELNLSSLELGDSALYFCASSVGQAWGQPQHFGDGTRLSIL.

This clone was observed a handful of times. The chain links TRBV28 to TRBJ1-1; D remains ambiguous. The V gene's germline CDR1 is MDHEN and CDR2 SYDVKM. CDR3 length: 12 residues. Trimming removed 4 bases at V and 0 bases at J, with 3 bases between. The CDR3 bases are TGTGCCAGCAGTTCAATGAACACTGAAGCTTTCTTT. Amino acids: CASSSMNTEAFF. Complete variable domain (other parts from reference TRBV28 and TRBJ1-1): DVKVTQSSRYLVKRTGEKVFLECVQDMDHENMFWYRQDPGLGLRLIYFSYDVKMKEKGDIPEGYSVSREKKERFSLILESASTNQTSMYLCASSSMNTEAFFGQGTRLTVV.

A note on this clone: One end of the junction varies from germline; a read error may be responsible. The chain is built from TRBV7-9 and TRBJ2-5, with D tentatively TRBD1 (5 bases). This CDR3 comprises 16 residues. The germline V gene has CDR1 SEHNR and CDR2 FQNEAQ (reference sequence). The CDR3 loop reads CSSSLPPQGRTETQYF. The CDR3 DNA sequence: TGTTCCAGCAGCTTACCCCCTCAGGGAAGGACAGAGACCCAGTACTTC.

The chain uses TRBV5-1 and TRBJ2-5; TRBD1 matches at 9 bases. Germline trimming cut 3 bases from V and 5 bases from J; bases unmatched to any gene: 8. Germline values: CDR1 SGHRS, CDR2 YFSETQ. This CDR3 spans 15 amino acids. CDR3 sequence reads: CASSSLTGGGETQYF. CDR3 sequence (DNA): TGCGCCAGCAGCTCACTAACAGGGGGCGGTGAGACCCAGTACTTC.

This clone appeared once. The CDR3 here is CASSLAESSYEQYF. The CDR3 DNA follows: TGTGCCAGCAGCTTGGCGGAGAGCTCCTACGAGCAGTACTTC. The rearrangement joins TRBV5-4 to TRBJ2-5; D gene uncertain. Gene TRBJ2-7 matches the end of the DNA better, so the J call may be wrong. The germline V gene has CDR1 SGHNT and CDR2 YYREEE (reference sequence). This CDR3 is 14 amino acids long.

The J gene is TRBJ2-7, the V gene TRBV27; 7 bases fit TRBD1. The J segment lost 5 bases and the V segment lost 4 bases, leaving 14 bases of the junction unmatched. The CDR3 covers 16 residues. Germline CDR1 reads MNHEY; CDR2 reads SMNVEV (reference sequence). The CDR3 DNA sequence: TGTGCCAGCAGTTCCCTTCGACAGGGTAGCGTCAACGAGCAGTACTTC. This sequence encodes CASSSLRQGSVNEQYF.

This chain uses TRBV7-2 with TRBJ1-5, with no clear D. Germline V gene data show CDR1 as SGHTA and CDR2 as FQGNSA. The CDR3 is 13 amino acids. The V and J ends lost 3 bases and 0 bases respectively, with 3 bases between them. CDR3 amino acids: CASSFYSNQPQHF. In DNA form, the CDR3 reads TGTGCCAGCAGCTTCTATAGCAATCAGCCCCAGCATTTT.

The chain couples TRBV7-9 to TRBJ2-5, with D uncertain. The length of the CDR3 is 13 residues. Trimming cost V 4 bases and J 4 bases, with 10 bases left between them. Per germline, CDR1 SEHNR and CDR2 FQNEAQ (reference sequence). DNA of the CDR3: TGTGCCAGCAGCTCCGACATGCCAGAGACCCAGTACTTC. It yields the protein CASSSDMPETQYF.

This clone was recorded only once. The CDR3 sequence: CASSLLYPSSYNEQFF. DNA of the CDR3: TGCGCCAGCAGCTTACTATACCCAAGCTCCTACAATGAGCAGTTCTTC. This chain joins TRBV5-1 and TRBJ2-1, with D hard to call. V was shortened by 2 bases and J by 0 bases, with 12 bases between the two germline ends. Germline V gene data show CDR1 as SGHRS and CDR2 as YFSETQ. This CDR3 region has 16 residues.

This clone was recorded a few times. V gene TRBV2 combines with J gene TRBJ1-5, with 7 bases identical to TRBD1. CDR3 length: 14 amino acids. V dropped 4 bases and J dropped 6; count of bases not matched to a gene: 6. Germline V lookup: CDR1 SNHLY, CDR2 FYNNEI. This CDR3 is CASSGSGGSQPQHF. The CDR3 DNA follows: TGTGCCAGCAGTGGTTCAGGGGGAAGTCAGCCCCAGCATTTT.

The chain carries TRBV9 and TRBJ1-2, with TRBD1 matching over 8 bases. V shed 4 bases, J shed 6 bases, and the junction held 14 bases outside the gene matches. The CDR3 runs to 16 residues. Germline values: CDR1 SGDLS, CDR2 YYNGEE. Here the CDR3 reads CASSPRPGQEINGYTF. The CDR3 coding sequence is TGTGCCAGCAGCCCGAGACCGGGACAGGAGATTAATGGCTACACCTTC.

V is TRBV2 and J is TRBJ2-7, with D maybe TRBD1 (6 bases). Trimming shortened V by 7 bases and J by 12 bases, and 28 bases separated the two germline ends. CDR1 is SNHLY and CDR2 is FYNNEI in the germline V gene. This CDR3 has 15 residues. The CDR3 region is CASNPAGVGKAGSYF. The CDR3 bases are TGTGCCAGCAACCCGGCAGGGGTGGGGAAAGCTGGGTCGTACTTC.

This clone was seen a single time. The rearrangement joins TRBV28 to TRBJ1-5, with a weak D call TRBD1 (6 bases). Trimming took off 1 base at V and 0 bases at J, with 19 bases between the two ends. The CDR3 length is 19 residues. The V gene's germline CDR1 is MDHEN and CDR2 SYDVKM. The CDR3 DNA sequence: TGTGCCAGCAGTTTATACGGGACACAACTTCTACATAGCAATCAGCCCCAGCATTTT. It is translated as CASSLYGTQLLHSNQPQHF.

This clone was seen ten or more times. V gene TRBV6-6 combines with J gene TRBJ1-2; D uncertain. The germline V gene has CDR1 MNHNY and CDR2 SVGAGI (reference sequence). V was cut by 2 bases and J by 8 bases, with 6 bases left in between. This CDR3 has 11 amino acids. This CDR3 is CASSYGGGYTF. CDR3 bases: TGTGCCAGCAGTTACGGCGGAGGCTACACCTTC.